This T cell receptor (beta chain) is from a study of identical twins' blood T cells. About the study: Around 53 million reads covered about 6 alpha-chain and about 6 beta-chain libraries.

This CDR3 is built from 14 residues. V gave up 4 bases and J gave up 13 bases, with 18 bases separating them. CDR1 and CDR2 from the germline V gene are SGHNT and YYREEE (reference sequence). A previously described protocol, modified, built RNA-based TCR cDNA libraries. MiXCR, applied by TCRdb to the 5' RACE reads, yields one record per CDR3 protein. The sample yields roughly 340,000 distinct CDR3 sequences, 25% to 35% seen once. Source material: PBMCs. The clonotype originates from a woman between 18 and 50 years old in good health. This chain joins TRBV5-4 and TRBJ1-6; unclear D gene. The CDR3: CASSPDGILVPLHF. The CDR3 DNA reads TGTGCCAGCAGCCCGGACGGGATATTAGTTCCCCTCCACTTT.